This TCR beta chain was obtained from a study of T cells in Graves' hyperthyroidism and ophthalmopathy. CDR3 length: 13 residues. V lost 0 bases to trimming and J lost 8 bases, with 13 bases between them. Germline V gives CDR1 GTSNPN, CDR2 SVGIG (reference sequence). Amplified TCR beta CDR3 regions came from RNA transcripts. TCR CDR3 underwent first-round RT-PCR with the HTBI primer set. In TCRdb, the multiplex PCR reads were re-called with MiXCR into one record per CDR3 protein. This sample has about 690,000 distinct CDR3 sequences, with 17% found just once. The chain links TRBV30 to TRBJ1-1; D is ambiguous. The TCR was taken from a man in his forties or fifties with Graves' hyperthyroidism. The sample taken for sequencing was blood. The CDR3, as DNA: TGTGCCTGGAGTGTACGAGGGTTTTGGGAAGCTTTCTTT. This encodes CAWSVRGFWEAFF.